This T cell receptor beta chain came from a study of regulatory T cells in long-lasting Graves disease. V gave up 5 bases and J gave up 5 bases, with 10 bases separating them. The CDR3 length is 14 residues. The germline V gene has CDR1 SGHTA and CDR2 FQGNSA. Findings and limits, study-wide: Persistent cases favored TRBV28, TRBJ1-2 and TRBJ2-5.

The time point: newly diagnosed GD, antithyroid drugs for less than 3 months. PBMC RNA was the source of the TCR library. Many counts were recorded for this clonotype. Its specificity is unknown. To make TCR beta libraries, researchers used iRepertoire HTBI primers and Arm-PCR of CDR3 regions. TCRdb passed the multiplex PCR reads through MiXCR, listing each CDR3 protein once. Of 360,000 or so distinct CDR3 sequences in the sample, about 17% were seen once. This same sample was also taken into another study, of T cells in Graves' hyperthyroidism and ophthalmopathy. That publication notes: Over 18 months, lack of ophthalmopathy progression marked Graves' hyperthyroidism as stable. With the HTBI primer set, the TCR CDR3 went through a first round of RT-PCR.

Sequences were derived from peripheral blood mononuclear cells (PBMCs), sampled at new diagnosis, from a patient treated with antithyroid drugs. This receptor was identified in a woman aged 18 to 35 with Graves disease. V is TRBV7-2 and J is TRBJ1-6; D uncertain. Here the CDR3 DNA reads TGTGCCAGCAGCCATGGACGGGATAATTCACCCCTCCACTTT. This encodes CASSHGRDNSPLHF.